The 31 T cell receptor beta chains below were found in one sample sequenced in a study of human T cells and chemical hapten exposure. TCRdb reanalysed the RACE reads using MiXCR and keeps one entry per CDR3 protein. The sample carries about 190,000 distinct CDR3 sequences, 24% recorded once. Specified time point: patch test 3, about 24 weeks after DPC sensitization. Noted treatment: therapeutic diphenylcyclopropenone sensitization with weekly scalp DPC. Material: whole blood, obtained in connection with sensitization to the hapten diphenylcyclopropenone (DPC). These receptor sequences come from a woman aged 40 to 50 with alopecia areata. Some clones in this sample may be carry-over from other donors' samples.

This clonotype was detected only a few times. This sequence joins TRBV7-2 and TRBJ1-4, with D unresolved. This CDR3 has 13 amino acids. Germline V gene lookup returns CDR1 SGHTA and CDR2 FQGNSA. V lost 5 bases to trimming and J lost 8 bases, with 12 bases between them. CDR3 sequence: CASSTQKGEKLFF. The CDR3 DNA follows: TGTGCCAGCAGCACCCAAAAGGGCGAAAAACTGTTTTTT.

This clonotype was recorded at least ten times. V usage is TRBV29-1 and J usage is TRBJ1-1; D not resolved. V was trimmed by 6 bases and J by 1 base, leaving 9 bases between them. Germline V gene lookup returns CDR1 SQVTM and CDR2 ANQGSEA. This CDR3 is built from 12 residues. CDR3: CSVVLENTEAFF. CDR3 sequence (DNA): TGCAGCGTGGTTCTGGAGAACACTGAAGCTTTCTTT. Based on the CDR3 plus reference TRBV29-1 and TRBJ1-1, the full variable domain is SAVISQKPSRDICQRGTSLTIQCQVDSQVTMMFWYRQQPGQSLTLIATANQGSEATYESGFVIDKFPISRPNLTFSTLTVSNMSPEDSSIYLCSVVLENTEAFFGQGTRLTVV.

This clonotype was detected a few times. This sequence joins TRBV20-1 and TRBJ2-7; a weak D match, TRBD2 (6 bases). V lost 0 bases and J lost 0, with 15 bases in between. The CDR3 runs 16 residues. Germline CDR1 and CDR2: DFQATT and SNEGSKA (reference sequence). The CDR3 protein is CSARDWGDGVSYEQYF. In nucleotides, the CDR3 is TGCAGTGCTAGAGATTGGGGGGACGGAGTCTCCTACGAGCAGTACTTC.

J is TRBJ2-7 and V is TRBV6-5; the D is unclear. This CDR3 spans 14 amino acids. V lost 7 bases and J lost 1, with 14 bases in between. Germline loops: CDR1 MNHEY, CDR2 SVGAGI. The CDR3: CASKGWVDSYEQYF. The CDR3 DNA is TGTGCCAGCAAAGGATGGGTAGATTCCTACGAGCAGTACTTC.

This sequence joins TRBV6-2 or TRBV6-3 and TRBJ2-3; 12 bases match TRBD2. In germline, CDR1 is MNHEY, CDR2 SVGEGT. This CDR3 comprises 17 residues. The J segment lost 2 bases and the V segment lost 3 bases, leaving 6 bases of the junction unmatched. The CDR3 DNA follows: TGTGCCAGCAGTTATCCGACTAGCGGGAGTTTCACAGATACGCAGTATTTT. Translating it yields CASSYPTSGSFTDTQYF.

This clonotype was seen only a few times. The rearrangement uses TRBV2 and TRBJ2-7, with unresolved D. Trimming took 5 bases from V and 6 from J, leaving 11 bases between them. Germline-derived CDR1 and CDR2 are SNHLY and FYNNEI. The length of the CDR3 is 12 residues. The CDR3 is CASSPPRTEQYF. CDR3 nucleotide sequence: TGTGCCAGCAGTCCCCCACGGACCGAGCAGTACTTC. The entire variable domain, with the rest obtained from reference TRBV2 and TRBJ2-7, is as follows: EPEVTQTPSHQVTQMGQEVILRCVPISNHLYFYWYRQILGQKVEFLVSFYNNEISEKSEIFDDQFSVERPDGSNFTLKIRSTKLEDSAMYFCASSPPRTEQYFGPGTRLTVT.

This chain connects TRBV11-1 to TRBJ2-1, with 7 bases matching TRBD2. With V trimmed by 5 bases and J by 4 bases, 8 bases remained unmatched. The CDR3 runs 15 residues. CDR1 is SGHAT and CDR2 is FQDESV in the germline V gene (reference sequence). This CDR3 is CASSPMAGVYNEQFF. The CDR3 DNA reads TGTGCCAGCAGCCCGATGGCGGGGGTATACAATGAGCAGTTCTTC. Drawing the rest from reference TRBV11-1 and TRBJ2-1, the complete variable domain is EAEVAQSPRYKITEKSQAVAFWCDPISGHATLYWYRQILGQGPELLVQFQDESVVDDSQLPKDRFSAERLKGVDSTLKIQPAELGDSAMYLCASSPMAGVYNEQFFGPGTRLTVL.

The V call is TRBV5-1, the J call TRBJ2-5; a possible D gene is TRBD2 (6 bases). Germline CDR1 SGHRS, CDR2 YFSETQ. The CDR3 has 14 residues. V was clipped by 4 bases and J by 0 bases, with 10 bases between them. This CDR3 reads CASSRSGHQETQYF. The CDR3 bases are TGCGCCAGCAGCAGGAGCGGGCACCAAGAGACCCAGTACTTC.

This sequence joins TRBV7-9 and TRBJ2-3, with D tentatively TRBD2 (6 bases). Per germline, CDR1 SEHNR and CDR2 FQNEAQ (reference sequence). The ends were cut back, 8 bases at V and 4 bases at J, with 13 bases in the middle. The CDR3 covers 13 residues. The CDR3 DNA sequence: TGTGCCAGCGACTCCGGGAGCGCAGATACGCAGTATTTT. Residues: CASDSGSADTQYF.

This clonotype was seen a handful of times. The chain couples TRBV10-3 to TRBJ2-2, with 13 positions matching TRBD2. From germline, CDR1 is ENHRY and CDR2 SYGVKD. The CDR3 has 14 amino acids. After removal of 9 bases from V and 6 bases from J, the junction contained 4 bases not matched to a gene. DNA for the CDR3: TGTGCCATACCAGGACTAGCGGGAGCCGGGGAGCTGTTTTTT. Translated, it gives CAIPGLAGAGELFF.

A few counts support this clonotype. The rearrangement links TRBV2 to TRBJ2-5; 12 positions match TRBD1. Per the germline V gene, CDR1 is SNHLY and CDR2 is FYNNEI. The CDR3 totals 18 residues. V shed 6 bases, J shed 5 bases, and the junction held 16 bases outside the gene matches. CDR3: CASRNRGQGANLAETQYF. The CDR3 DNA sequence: TGTGCCAGCAGGAATCGGGGACAGGGGGCTAATTTGGCGGAGACCCAGTACTTC.

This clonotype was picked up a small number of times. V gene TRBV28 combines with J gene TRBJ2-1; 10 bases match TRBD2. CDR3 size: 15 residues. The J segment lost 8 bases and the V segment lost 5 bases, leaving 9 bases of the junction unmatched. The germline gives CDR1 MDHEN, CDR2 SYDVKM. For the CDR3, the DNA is TGTGCCAGCAGTCGCCGGACTAGCGGTTCCCATGAGCAGTTCTTC. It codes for CASSRRTSGSHEQFF.

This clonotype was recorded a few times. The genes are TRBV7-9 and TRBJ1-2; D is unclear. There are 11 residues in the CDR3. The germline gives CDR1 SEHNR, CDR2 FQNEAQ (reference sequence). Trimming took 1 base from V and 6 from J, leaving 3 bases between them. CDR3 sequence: CASSLVDGYTF. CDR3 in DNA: TGTGCCAGCAGCTTAGTGGATGGCTACACCTTC.

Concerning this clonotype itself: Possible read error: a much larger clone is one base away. CDR3 in amino acids: CVSSYEQYF. CDR3 nucleotides: TGTGTCAGCAGCTACGAGCAGTACTTC. The V gene is TRBV7-2, the J gene TRBJ2-7; no clear D gene. Germline values: CDR1 SGHTA, CDR2 FQGNSA. This CDR3 region has 9 residues.

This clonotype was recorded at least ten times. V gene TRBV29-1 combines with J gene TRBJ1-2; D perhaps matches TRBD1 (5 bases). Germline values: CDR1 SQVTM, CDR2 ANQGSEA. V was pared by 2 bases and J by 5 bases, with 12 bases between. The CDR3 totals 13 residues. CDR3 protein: CSVESRVPYGYTF. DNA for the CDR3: TGCAGCGTTGAAAGCAGGGTACCGTATGGCTACACCTTC. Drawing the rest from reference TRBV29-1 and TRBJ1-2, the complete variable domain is SAVISQKPSRDICQRGTSLTIQCQVDSQVTMMFWYRQQPGQSLTLIATANQGSEATYESGFVIDKFPISRPNLTFSTLTVSNMSPEDSSIYLCSVESRVPYGYTFGSGTRLTVV.

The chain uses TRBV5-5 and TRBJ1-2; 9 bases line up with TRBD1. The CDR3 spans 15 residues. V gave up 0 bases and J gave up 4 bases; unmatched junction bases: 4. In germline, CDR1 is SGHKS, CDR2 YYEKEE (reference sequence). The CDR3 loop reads CASSLAGQGIYGYTF. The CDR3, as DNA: TGTGCCAGCAGCTTGGCCGGACAGGGGATCTATGGCTACACCTTC. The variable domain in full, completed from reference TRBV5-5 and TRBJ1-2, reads DAGVTQSPTHLIKTRGQQVTLRCSPISGHKSVSWYQQVLGQGPQFIFQYYEKEERGRGNFPDRFSARQFPNYSSELNVNALLLGDSALYLCASSLAGQGIYGYTFGSGTRLTVV.

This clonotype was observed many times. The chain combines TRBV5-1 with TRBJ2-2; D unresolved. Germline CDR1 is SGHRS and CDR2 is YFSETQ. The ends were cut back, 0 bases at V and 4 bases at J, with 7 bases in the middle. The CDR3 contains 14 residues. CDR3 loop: CASSLEQSTGELFF. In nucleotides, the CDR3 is TGCGCCAGCAGCTTGGAGCAGAGCACCGGGGAGCTGTTTTTT.

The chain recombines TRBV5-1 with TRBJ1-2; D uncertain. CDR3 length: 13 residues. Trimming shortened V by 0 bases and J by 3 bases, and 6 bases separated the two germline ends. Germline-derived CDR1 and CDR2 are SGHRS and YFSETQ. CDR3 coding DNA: TGCGCCAGCAGCTTGGCGGCAGACTATGGCTACACCTTC. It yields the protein CASSLAADYGYTF.

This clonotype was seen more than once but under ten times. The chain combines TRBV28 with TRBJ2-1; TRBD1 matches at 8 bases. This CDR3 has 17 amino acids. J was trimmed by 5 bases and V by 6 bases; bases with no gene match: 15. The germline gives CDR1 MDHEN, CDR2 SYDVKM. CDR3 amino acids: CASRTLRQGPINNEQFF. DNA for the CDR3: TGTGCCAGCAGGACGCTCCGACAGGGGCCAATCAACAATGAGCAGTTCTTC.

The CDR3 region is CAIRKTGGLNEQFF. The CDR3 DNA sequence: TGTGCCATCAGAAAGACAGGGGGCCTCAATGAGCAGTTCTTC. The chain joins TRBV10-3 to TRBJ2-1; 10 bases map to TRBD1. CDR3 length: 14 residues. Looked up from germline, CDR1 is ENHRY and CDR2 is SYGVKD. Losses at the gene ends were 6 bases for V and 6 bases for J; bases not matched to a gene: 5.

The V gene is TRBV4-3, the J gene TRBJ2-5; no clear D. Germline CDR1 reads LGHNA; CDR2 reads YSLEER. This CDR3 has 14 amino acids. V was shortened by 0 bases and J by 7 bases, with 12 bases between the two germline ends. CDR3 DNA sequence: TGCGCCAGCAGCCAAGATAGTGGGTCAGGGACCCAGTACTTC. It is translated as CASSQDSGSGTQYF.

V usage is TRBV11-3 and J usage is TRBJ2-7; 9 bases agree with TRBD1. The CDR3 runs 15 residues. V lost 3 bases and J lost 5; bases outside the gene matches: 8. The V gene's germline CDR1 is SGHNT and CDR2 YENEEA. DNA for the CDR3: TGTGCCAGCAGCTTTGAACAGGGGGCTATCGACGAGCAGTACTTC. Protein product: CASSFEQGAIDEQYF.

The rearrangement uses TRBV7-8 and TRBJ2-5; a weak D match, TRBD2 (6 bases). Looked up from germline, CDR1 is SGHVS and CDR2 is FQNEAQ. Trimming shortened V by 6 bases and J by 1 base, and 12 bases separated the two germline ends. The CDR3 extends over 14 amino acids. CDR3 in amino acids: CASSTRDFQETQYF. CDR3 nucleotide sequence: TGTGCCAGCAGTACCCGGGACTTCCAAGAGACCCAGTACTTC.

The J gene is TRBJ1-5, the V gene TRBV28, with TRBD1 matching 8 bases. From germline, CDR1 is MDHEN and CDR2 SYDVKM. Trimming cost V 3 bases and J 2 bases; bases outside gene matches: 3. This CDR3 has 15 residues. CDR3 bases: TGTGCCAGCAGTTTTGAGACAGGGGGCAATCAGCCCCAGCATTTT. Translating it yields CASSFETGGNQPQHF.

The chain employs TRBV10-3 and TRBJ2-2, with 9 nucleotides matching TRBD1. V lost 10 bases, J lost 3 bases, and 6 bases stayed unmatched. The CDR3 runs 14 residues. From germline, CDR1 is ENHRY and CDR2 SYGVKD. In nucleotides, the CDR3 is TGTGCCACCTCACAGGGGGCCGACACCGGGGAGCTGTTTTTT. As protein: CATSQGADTGELFF.

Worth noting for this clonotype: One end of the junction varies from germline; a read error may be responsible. The chain's CDR3 is CSGRGTGGYEQYF. CDR3 nucleotide sequence: TGCAGTGGTAGAGGGACAGGGGGGTACGAGCAGTACTTC. This chain links TRBV20-1 with TRBJ2-7; 11 positions match TRBD1. CDR3 size: 13 residues. Looked up from germline, CDR1 is DFQATT and CDR2 is SNEGSKA (reference sequence).

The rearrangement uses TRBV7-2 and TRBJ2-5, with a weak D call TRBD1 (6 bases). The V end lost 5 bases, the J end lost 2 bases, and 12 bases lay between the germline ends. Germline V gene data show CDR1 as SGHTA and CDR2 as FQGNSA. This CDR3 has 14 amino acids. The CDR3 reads CASSNQQGQETQYF. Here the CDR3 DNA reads TGTGCCAGCAGCAATCAACAGGGACAAGAGACCCAGTACTTC. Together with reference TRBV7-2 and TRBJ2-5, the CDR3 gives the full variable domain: GAGVSQSPSNKVTEKGKDVELRCDPISGHTALYWYRQSLGQGLEFLIYFQGNSAPDKSGLPSDRFSAERTGGSVSTLTIQRTQQEDSAVYLCASSNQQGQETQYFGPGTRLLVL.

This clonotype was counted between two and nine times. The CDR3 sequence is CASSLDRAGANVLTF. The CDR3 nucleotides read TGTGCCAGCAGTCTCGACAGGGCTGGGGCCAACGTCCTGACTTTC. The chain has TRBV6-2 or TRBV6-3 and TRBJ2-6; 7 positions match TRBD1. This CDR3 has 15 amino acids. V trimming: 5 bases; J trimming: 2 bases; junction bases outside the gene matches: 3. The V gene's germline CDR1 is MNHEY and CDR2 SVGEGT.

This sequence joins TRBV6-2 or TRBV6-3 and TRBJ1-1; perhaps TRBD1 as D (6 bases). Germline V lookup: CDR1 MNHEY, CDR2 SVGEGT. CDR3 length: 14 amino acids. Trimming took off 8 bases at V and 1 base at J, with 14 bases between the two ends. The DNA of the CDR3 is TGTGCCAGCTTACAGGGACTCCCGAACACTGAAGCTTTCTTT. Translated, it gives CASLQGLPNTEAFF.

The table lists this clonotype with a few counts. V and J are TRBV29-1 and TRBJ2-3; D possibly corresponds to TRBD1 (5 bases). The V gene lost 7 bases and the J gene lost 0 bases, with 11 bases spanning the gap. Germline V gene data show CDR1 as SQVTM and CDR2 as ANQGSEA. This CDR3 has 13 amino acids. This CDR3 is CSAYRPSTDTQYF. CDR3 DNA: TGCAGCGCTTACAGGCCTAGCACAGATACGCAGTATTTT.

DNA of the CDR3: TGTGCCAGCAGTTTTAAACTTGGGACAGGGGGCTTGTCCTATAATTCACCCCTCCACTTT. Translated, it gives CASSFKLGTGGLSYNSPLHF. The V gene is TRBV28, the J gene TRBJ1-6, with 12 nucleotides matching TRBD1. CDR3 length: 20 residues. The V gene end was trimmed by 3 bases and the J gene end by 1 base; junction bases not matched to a gene: 10. The V gene's germline CDR1 is MDHEN and CDR2 SYDVKM. The full variable domain, rest sourced from reference TRBV28 and TRBJ1-6, is DVKVTQSSRYLVKRTGEKVFLECVQDMDHENMFWYRQDPGLGLRLIYFSYDVKMKEKGDIPEGYSVSREKKERFSLILESASTNQTSMYLCASSFKLGTGGLSYNSPLHFGNGTRLTVT.